This T cell receptor (beta chain) comes out of a study of blood T cell repertoires in COVID-19. Whole-study context: Specimens from acute and convalescent COVID-19 originated in the United States, Italy and Spain.

All recovered Cohort 3 donors got two negative PCRs, got clearance, or saw symptom resolution. Assay used: immunoSEQ multiplex PCR; TCRdb lists only in-frame clones, some missing. The sample lists 400,000 or so clones; over 75% were seen once. The germline gives CDR1 MNHEY, CDR2 SVGAGI. This CDR3 is built from 15 residues. V was clipped by 6 bases and J by 0 bases; unmatched bases: 5. Sequences were obtained from PBMCs or T cells enriched from blood (not recorded which). V is TRBV6-5 and J is TRBJ1-5, with 7 bases aligning to TRBD1. This receptor was taken from a man aged 25 to 40 who had recovered from COVID-19. The CDR3 loop reads CASSPGQSSNQPQHF. The CDR3 region has the DNA TGTGCCAGCAGCCCGGGACAGAGTAGCAATCAGCCCCAGCATTTT.